The rows below give T cell receptor beta chains drawn from one sample of a study of Graves' ophthalmopathy and Graves' hyperthyroidism. Each CDR3 protein is one row after TCRdb ran MiXCR on the multiplex PCR reads. This sample has roughly 600,000 distinct CDR3 sequences; less than 45% occur once, and the top ten carry about 4.2%. Sample: peripheral blood or thyroid tissue (not recorded which). The source is an adult man with Graves' hyperthyroidism. CDR3s leave out the opening cysteine and the closing phenylalanine or tryptophan.

v_call cdr3_length cdr3_aa
TRBV6-1 11 ASSAGSNQPQH
TRBV19 11 ASSRDPTDTQY
TRBV7-6 16 ASSFLAGGTSGANVLT
TRBV20-1 14 SARDPGQGANSPLH
TRBV20-1 12 SAKTDTDSYEQY
TRBV7-2 12 ASSPRTGPNGYT
TRBV3-1 13 ASSQDYSGGYEQY
TRBV29-1 9 SVVHTGELF
TRBV19 12 ASSADSRYNEAF
TRBV7-6 14 ASSSTGRAPDETQY
TRBV7-2 13 ASSDSVSSYNEQF
TRBV29-1 10 SVAQDSYEQY
TRBV24-1 14 ATSDVLGTGTNEQF
TRBV12-3/TRBV12-4 12 ASSLSSGMETQY
TRBV7-8 14 ASSLELVRDTGELF
TRBV7-2 12 ASSLQGRGYEQY
TRBV5-1 12 ASSFFPGNQPQH
TRBV5-6 12 ASSPDRGVYEQY
TRBV10-3 10 ATGTAEETQY
TRBV29-1 12 SVEPQAVGTEAF
TRBV7-9 13 ASSTSQGLWETQY
TRBV9 15 ASRLRNKQGSVEKLF
TRBV7-6 14 ASSLGSGRARDTQY
TRBV5-1 11 ASSPGTAGPLH
TRBV4-1 13 ASSQVGRGTPGYT
TRBV10-2 12 ASISGGASYEQY
TRBV10-3 11 ASRKGGHYGYT
TRBV10-3 12 ATSGGGTQETQY
TRBV28 11 ASSLQGYYGYT
TRBV5-1 11 ASSSNRGYEQY
TRBV29-1 11 SVLAGGVTEAF
TRBV10-3 10 ATQGASGELF
TRBV20-1 13 SARDARAPPGELF
TRBV7-3 16 ASSLFISGGENTGELF
TRBV6-1 12 ASSDSMGGYGYT
TRBV24-1 11 ATSVLPMNEQY
TRBV6-1 11 ASSLDPIETQH